This TCR beta chain is from a study of spatial heterogeneity in lung cancer (dated by TCRdb to between 2018 and 2021). Regarding the complete study: Donors were 65 to 85 patients with early-stage, untreated non-small cell lung cancer from the lung TRACERx cohort. Follow-up PBMC samples were sequenced whenever available, with the median time to follow-up being approximately two years after resection. More beta-chain than alpha-chain transcripts were consistently detected, likely reflecting higher beta-chain transcript abundance. In the raw uncorrected reads, each unique combination of TCR and UMI appeared more than ten times on average. The study quantitatively compared TCR alpha and beta repertoires across multiple tumor regions, matched nontumor lung and blood in non-small cell lung cancer. The study linked features of the TCR repertoire to counts of nonsynonymous mutations, which were determined by whole-exome sequencing of tumor tissue. Both alpha and beta chains were TCR-sequenced in approximately 220 tumor regions, under 85 matched nontumor lung samples and roughly 50 PBMC samples obtained at surgery. The investigation overall reported the following: Only around 14 patients were included in the comparisons of baseline and follow-up blood repertoires. Ubiquitous expanded tumor TCRs showed up in blood more often at tumor resection than at routine follow-up. Confirming at a functional level the hypothesis that regional TCRs recognize regional mutations was considered to require additional single-cell paired TCR alpha and beta sequencing.

The sample's time point label is to be understood as: blood at routine non-recurrence follow-up after resection. Whole RNA extracted from tumor and nontumor lung tissue, or from cryopreserved PBMC samples, was used for TCR sequencing without cell sorting. Patients were selected for TCR sequencing only if sufficient RNA was available from at least two tumor regions. Trimming takes 5 bases from V and 0 bases from J, and the germline ends sit 13 bases apart. The CDR3 measures 15 amino acids from cysteine to phenylalanine. The retained sequence is limited to the CDR3, 45 bases, with the frame set at the first base. According to the germline V gene (reference sequence), CDR1 reads LNHDA and CDR2 reads SQIVND. Libraries were prepared through 5' RACE. The sequencing machine was a NextSeq 500. To allow correction of PCR and sequencing errors, the TCR library protocol tagged every TCR cDNA molecule with a unique molecular identifier. In the paper's pipeline: TCR identification, UMI-based error correction and CDR3 extraction were all carried out with Decombinator tools. Expanded TCRs were defined as those above a frequency of 2 per 1,000, corresponding to the top 1% of the tumor frequency distribution. Rényi diversity was computed with the R vegan package after subsampling each repertoire 100 times to 5,000 TCRs. CDR3 similarity networks were constructed using string-kernel similarity of amino acid triplets, with links drawn between CDR3s whose pairwise similarity was above 0.82. Clones were called with MiXCR by TCRdb after fastp trimmed the public reads at Q25, and only in-frame beta chains were retained. Every CDR3 protein is listed once, alongside the most common genes and DNA of its rows. TCRdb's processing, not the authors', yielded these V and J calls. In all, the sample holds tens of thousands of distinct CDR3 sequences, and approximately 5.4% of those were seen once. The ten largest clones capture more than 20% of the sample.

This clonotype was counted many times. What antigen it recognizes has not been identified. The record has no base qualities; no much larger clone is one base away. Sequenced here: PBMCs, sampled at follow-up. The clonotype was recovered from a male donor with early-stage non-small cell lung cancer. The receptor chain draws on TRBV19 and TRBJ1-2; TRBD1 is a possible D gene, resting on 5 matching bases. The CDR3: CASSVTGLSNYGYTF. The base sequence is TGTGCCAGTAGTGTTACAGGACTCTCTAACTATGGCTACACCTTC.